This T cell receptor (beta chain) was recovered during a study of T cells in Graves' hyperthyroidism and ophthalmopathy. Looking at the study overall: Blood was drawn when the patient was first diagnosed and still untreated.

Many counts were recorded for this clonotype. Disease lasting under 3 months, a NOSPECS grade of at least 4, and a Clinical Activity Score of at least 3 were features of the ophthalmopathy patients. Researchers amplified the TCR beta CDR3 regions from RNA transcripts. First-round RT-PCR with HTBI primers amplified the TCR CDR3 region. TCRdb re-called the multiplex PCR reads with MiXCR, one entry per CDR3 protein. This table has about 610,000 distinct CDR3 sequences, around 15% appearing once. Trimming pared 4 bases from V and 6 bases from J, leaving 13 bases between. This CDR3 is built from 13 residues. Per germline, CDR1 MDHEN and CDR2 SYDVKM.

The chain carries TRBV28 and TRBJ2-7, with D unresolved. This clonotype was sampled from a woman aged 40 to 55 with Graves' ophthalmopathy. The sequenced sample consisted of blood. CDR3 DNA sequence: TGTGCCAGCAGTTCCCTTCGCGGTAGCGAGCAGTACTTC. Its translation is CASSSLRGSEQYF.